One and the same sample provided the 15 T cell receptor beta chains below, sequenced in a study of blood T cell repertoires in COVID-19. TCRdb's copy holds only in-frame clones and misses some; the assay was immunoSEQ multiplex PCR. The sample lists approximately 150,000 clones; roughly 80% were seen once. The source material was PBMCs or T cells enriched from blood (not recorded which). The receptors derive from a woman aged 40-49 years with acute COVID-19.

The table lists this clone with a count of one. This chain joins TRBV7-8 and TRBJ2-3; 9 bases map to TRBD2. This CDR3 comprises 17 residues. After removal of 2 bases from V and 6 bases from J, the junction contained 12 bases not matched to a gene. Per germline, CDR1 SGHVS and CDR2 FQNEAQ. CDR3 nucleotides: TGTGCCAGCAGCTTAATGTGGAGCGGGAGGCCGGGGGATACGCAGTATTTT. It encodes CASSLMWSGRPGDTQYF.

J is TRBJ2-3 and V is TRBV6-4; 8 bases fit TRBD2. This CDR3 has 15 residues. J lost 6 bases, V lost 0 bases, and 5 bases had no gene match. Germline V gene data show CDR1 as MRHNA and CDR2 as SNTAGT. CDR3 bases: TGTGCCAGCAGTGACTCGGAGGCTAGCGGGGATACGCAGTATTTT. This codes for CASSDSEASGDTQYF.

This chain uses TRBV5-6 with TRBJ1-6; D is unclear. The V gene's germline CDR1 is SGHDT and CDR2 YYEEEE. The CDR3 totals 14 residues. Trimming cost V 2 bases and J 9 bases, with 12 bases left between them. This chain's CDR3 is CASSFGQASSPLHF. The CDR3 nucleotides are TGTGCCAGCAGCTTTGGGCAGGCCTCTTCACCCCTCCACTTT.

This clone appeared once. The V call is TRBV13, the J call TRBJ2-1; TRBD2 might be the D (5 bases). CDR1 is PRHDT and CDR2 is FYEKMQ in the germline V gene (reference sequence). This CDR3 contains 12 residues. Between the trimmed V and J ends, which lost 5 bases and 9 bases, there was a span of 11 bases. The CDR3 nucleotides are TGTGCCAGCAGCGTCCTAGGAGGTGAGCAGTTCTTC. Residues: CASSVLGGEQFF. The variable domain in full, completed from reference TRBV13 and TRBJ2-1, reads AAGVIQSPRHLIKEKRETATLKCYPIPRHDTVYWYQQGPGQDPQFLISFYEKMQSDKGSIPDRFSAQQFSDYHSELNMSSLELGDSALYFCASSVLGGEQFFGPGTRLTVL.

This chain links TRBV4-2 with TRBJ2-1; 10 bases are a match to TRBD2. This CDR3 has 20 residues. V gave up 0 bases and J gave up 1 base; unmatched junction bases: 12. Germline V gene lookup returns CDR1 LGHNA and CDR2 YNFKEQ. CDR3 region: CASSQESLAGATDSYNEQFF. The CDR3 bases are TGTGCCAGCAGCCAAGAGTCTCTAGCGGGAGCGACCGATTCCTACAATGAGCAGTTCTTC.

The J gene is TRBJ2-1, the V gene TRBV25-1, with D hard to call. The CDR3 totals 10 residues. The germline V gene has CDR1 MGHDK and CDR2 SYGVNS. V was trimmed by 5 bases and J by 7 bases, leaving 3 bases between them. The DNA of the CDR3 is TGTGCCAGCAGTCTGAATGAGCAGTTCTTC. Translation gives CASSLNEQFF.

This clone has a count of ten or more. The rearrangement links TRBV11-2 to TRBJ2-1; D possibly corresponds to TRBD2 (6 bases). Deletions cut 2 bases from V and 5 bases from J, with 16 bases between. Looked up from germline, CDR1 is SGHAT and CDR2 is FQNNGV. This CDR3 is 16 amino acids long. Written as DNA, the CDR3 is TGTGCCAGCAGCTTATTCCACGGGAGCAATGACAATGAGCAGTTCTTC. Residues: CASSLFHGSNDNEQFF.

The chain couples TRBV5-4 to TRBJ2-7; D may be TRBD2 (6 bases). The CDR3 runs to 14 residues. V lost 5 bases and J 7 bases, leaving 19 bases between the germline ends. The germline gives CDR1 SGHNT, CDR2 YYREEE (reference sequence). The CDR3 sequence is CASSVGTPPGEQYF. Written as DNA, the CDR3 is TGTGCCAGCAGTGTCGGGACTCCGCCTGGAGAGCAGTACTTC.

This clone occurred once. CDR3 protein: CASSLGRTSGQETQYF. The CDR3 nucleotides read TGTGCCAGCAGCTTAGGGAGGACTAGCGGACAAGAGACCCAGTACTTC. The chain links TRBV7-9 to TRBJ2-5, with 10 bases identical to TRBD2. The CDR3 has 16 residues. Germline-derived CDR1 and CDR2 are SEHNR and FQNEAQ (reference sequence). V gave up 1 base and J gave up 2 bases; unmatched junction bases: 4.

J is TRBJ1-1 and V is TRBV7-8; D is uncertain. This CDR3 is 14 amino acids long. The V gene lost 1 base and the J gene lost 3 bases, with 9 bases spanning the gap. Germline V gene lookup returns CDR1 SGHVS and CDR2 FQNEAQ. The CDR3 spells CASSLERWDTEAFF. In nucleotides, the CDR3 is TGTGCCAGCAGCTTAGAGAGGTGGGACACTGAAGCTTTCTTT. Drawing the rest from reference TRBV7-8 and TRBJ1-1, the complete variable domain is GAGVSQSPRYKVAKRGQDVALRCDPISGHVSLFWYQQALGQGPEFLTYFQNEAQLDKSGLPSDRFFAERPEGSVSTLKIQRTQQEDSAVYLCASSLERWDTEAFFGQGTRLTVV.

The rearrangement joins TRBV3-1 (or the pseudogene TRBV3-2) to TRBJ2-1, with TRBD2 identical over 15 bases. Germline CDR1 is LGHDT and CDR2 is YNNKEL (reference sequence). This CDR3 region has 17 residues. V gave up 3 bases and J gave up 7 bases; unmatched junction bases: 7. CDR3 loop: CASSQYGLAGGPNEQFF. The DNA of the CDR3 is TGTGCCAGCAGCCAGTACGGACTAGCGGGAGGGCCTAATGAGCAGTTCTTC.

This clone was observed a few times. The chain recombines TRBV30 with TRBJ2-2, with 8 bases lining up with TRBD2. The ends lost 1 base at V and 6 bases at J; junction bases unmatched: 4. CDR1 is GTSNPN and CDR2 is SVGIG in the germline V gene (reference sequence). The CDR3 totals 14 residues. This CDR3 reads CAWSAGAGAGELFF. The CDR3 nucleotides are TGTGCCTGGAGTGCGGGAGCGGGGGCCGGGGAGCTGTTTTTT.

The J gene is TRBJ2-3, the V gene TRBV19; D is possibly TRBD2 (6 bases). The CDR3 spans 15 residues. The germline V gene encodes CDR1 LNHDA and CDR2 SQIVND (reference sequence). V lost 9 bases, J lost 6 bases, and 22 bases lay in between. CDR3 sequence reads: CASSTGTLTTDTQYF. The CDR3 DNA follows: TGTGCCAGCAGCACCGGGACTTTAACGACTGATACGCAGTATTTT.

The V and J genes are TRBV7-9 and TRBJ1-3; no definite D call. Germline V gene lookup returns CDR1 SEHNR and CDR2 FQNEAQ (reference sequence). V lost 1 base to trimming and J lost 3 bases, with 7 bases between them. The CDR3 covers 14 residues. CDR3 residues: CASSLGQIGNTIYF. The DNA of the CDR3 is TGTGCCAGCAGCTTAGGGCAGATTGGAAACACCATATATTTT.

The chain couples TRBV27 to TRBJ2-3, with 8 positions matching TRBD1. The CDR3 is 13 amino acids. The V and J ends lost 5 bases and 6 bases, in that order; junction bases with no gene match: 4. The germline CDR1 and CDR2 sequences are MNHEY and SMNVEV (reference sequence). The CDR3 DNA follows: TGTGCCAGCAGTCGGACAGGGACCGATACGCAGTATTTT. Residues: CASSRTGTDTQYF.